The clone carrying this T cell receptor beta chain was detected a few times. This entry belongs to a study of blood T cell repertoires in COVID-19. Study at large: Material from acute and convalescent COVID-19 was sourced from the United States, Italy and Spain. Nucleic acid was either cDNA or gDNA, and it came from T cells, B-cell-depleted T cells, or PBMCs.

TCRdb's table, derived via immunoSEQ multiplex PCR, lists solely in-frame clones and lacks some. The profile shows some 300,000 clones, about 90% of them singletons. The CDR3 loop spans 12 amino acids. Trimming cost V 6 bases and J 12 bases, with 15 bases left between them. Germline V lookup: CDR1 MNHEY, CDR2 SVGAGI. Seattle patient enrollment occurred during active infection, with longitudinal follow-up thereafter. What was sequenced was peripheral blood. The sequence derives from a woman aged 45-65 years with COVID-19, enrolled during active disease. The genes are TRBV6-5 and TRBJ2-1, with a possible D match to TRBD1 (6 bases). Here the CDR3 reads CASSLNRGTQFF. The CDR3 DNA reads TGTGCCAGCAGCCTGAATAGGGGGACGCAGTTCTTC.